This TCR beta chain is drawn from a study of beta chain features in type 1 diabetes. Overall study results and limits: Cells expressing TCR highly could be over-represented by cDNA sequencing. A pattern of fewer insertions and more deletions at VDJ junctions was seen in type 1 diabetes patients.

On this clone itself: What it recognizes is unknown.

Of the isolated RNA, all was reverse transcribed, and so the sequenced material was expressed TCRB transcripts. Naive, central memory and regulatory T cell samples averaged around 4 million immunoSEQ reads each. Measured with immunoSEQ multiplex PCR; TCRdb has only the in-frame clones, and not every one. Of hundreds of thousands of clones in the sample, about 29% were seen once. This CDR3 comprises 15 residues. Trimming cost V 7 bases and J 4 bases; bases outside gene matches: 7. Germline V gives CDR1 SEHNR, CDR2 FQNEAQ (reference sequence). The receptor was isolated from a man between 18 and 29 years old in good health. The rearrangement joins TRBV7-9 to TRBJ2-5; 12 bases are shared with TRBD1. Specimen: naive CD4+ T cells from blood. The CDR3 spells CASIPGQGAAETQYF. CDR3 sequence (DNA): TGTGCCAGCATTCCGGGACAGGGGGCCGCAGAGACCCAGTACTTC. The full variable domain, its missing parts supplied by reference TRBV7-9 and TRBJ2-5, is DTGVSQNPRHKITKRGQNVTFRCDPISEHNRLYWYRQTLGQGPEFLTYFQNEAQLEKSRLLSDRFSAERPKGSFSTLEIQRTEQGDSAMYLCASIPGQGAAETQYFGPGTRLLVL.